One and the same sample provided the 6 T cell receptor beta chains below, sequenced in a study of Ad26.COV2.S vaccination and SARS-CoV-2 variants. Regarding treatment: 15 to 20 received Ad26.COV2.S at low or high dose, single or two shots; several received placebo; per-sample allocation not given. After the first vaccine or placebo injection, samples were drawn on day 63. Assay: immunoSEQ multiplex PCR; the TCRdb copy retains only in-frame clones and omits some. Of 440,000 or so clones listed, 90% are singletons. The sample was peripheral blood, taken in a trial of Ad26.COV2.S vaccine versus placebo. The origin of the receptors is a person aged 18-65 years who received the Ad26.COV2.S COVID-19 vaccine or a placebo.

V usage is TRBV24-1 and J usage is TRBJ2-5, with 9 bases lining up with TRBD1. The CDR3 has 15 amino acids. Losses at the gene ends were 3 bases for V and 5 bases for J; bases not matched to a gene: 6. CDR1 is KGHDR and CDR2 is SFDVKD in the germline V gene. CDR3 sequence reads: CATSDPQGAGETQYF. CDR3 DNA: TGTGCCACCAGTGATCCACAGGGGGCAGGGGAGACCCAGTACTTC.

The gene calls are TRBV4-3 and TRBJ2-3; D gene ambiguous. V lost 5 bases to trimming and J lost 1 base, with 19 bases between them. Germline CDR1 is LGHNA and CDR2 is YSLEER. The CDR3 has 17 amino acids. The CDR3, as DNA: TGCGCCAGCAGCTTAAGACCGGGCCCTAGGGGCACAGATACGCAGTATTTT. Encoded protein: CASSLRPGPRGTDTQYF.

Remarks on this clone: The identical CDR3 is also encoded by other nucleotide sequences in the sample. The gene calls are TRBV19 and TRBJ2-1; D not resolved. The CDR3 is made up of 11 amino acids. Trimming shortened V by 3 bases and J by 9 bases, and 6 bases separated the two germline ends. CDR1 is LNHDA, CDR2 SQIVND, per germline (reference sequence). The CDR3 sequence is CASSMAREQFF. The CDR3 DNA follows: TGTGCCAGTAGTATGGCCCGTGAGCAGTTCTTC. Based on the CDR3 plus reference TRBV19 and TRBJ2-1, the full variable domain is DGGITQSPKYLFRKEGQNVTLSCEQNLNHDAMYWYRQDPGQGLRLIYYSQIVNDFQKGDIAEGYSVSREKKESFPLTVTSAQKNPTAFYLCASSMAREQFFGPGTRLTVL.

V gene TRBV5-8 combines with J gene TRBJ2-2, with 7 bases lining up with TRBD2. The CDR3 runs to 16 residues. The V gene's germline CDR1 is SGHTS and CDR2 YDEGEE. Trimming cost V 0 bases and J 5 bases; bases outside gene matches: 7. CDR3 in amino acids: CASSLEAGRPTGELFF. DNA for the CDR3: TGTGCCAGCAGCTTGGAAGCGGGAAGGCCTACCGGGGAGCTGTTTTTT.

This sequence joins TRBV27 and TRBJ1-5, with 7 bases fitting TRBD1. The CDR3 spans 19 residues. The junction had 20 bases not matched to a gene; V was cut back by 9 bases and J by 0 bases. The germline V gene has CDR1 MNHEY and CDR2 SMNVEV (reference sequence). The DNA of the CDR3 is TGTGCCAGGGGAGATGGGACAGCCGGTTCCCTATATAGCAATCAGCCCCAGCATTTT. Protein sequence: CARGDGTAGSLYSNQPQHF.

The chain recombines TRBV11-2 with TRBJ2-2; no reliable D call. The CDR3 has 14 residues. Germline V gene lookup returns CDR1 SGHAT and CDR2 FQNNGV. V lost 5 bases and J lost 4, with 11 bases in between. The CDR3 spells CASSLQAGTGELFF. DNA of the CDR3: TGTGCCAGCAGCCTCCAGGCAGGCACCGGGGAGCTGTTTTTT.